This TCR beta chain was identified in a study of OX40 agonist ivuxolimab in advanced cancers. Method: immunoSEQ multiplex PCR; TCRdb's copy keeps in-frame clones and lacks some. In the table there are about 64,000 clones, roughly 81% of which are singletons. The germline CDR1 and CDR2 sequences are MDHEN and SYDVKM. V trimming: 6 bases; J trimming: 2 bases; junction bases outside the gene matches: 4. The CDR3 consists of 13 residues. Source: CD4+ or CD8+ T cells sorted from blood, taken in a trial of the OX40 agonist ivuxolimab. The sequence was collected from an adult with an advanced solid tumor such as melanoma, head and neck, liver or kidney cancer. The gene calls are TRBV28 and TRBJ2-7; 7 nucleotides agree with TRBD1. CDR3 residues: CASSGQATYEQYF. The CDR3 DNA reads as TGTGCCAGCAGCGGACAGGCCACCTACGAGCAGTACTTC.